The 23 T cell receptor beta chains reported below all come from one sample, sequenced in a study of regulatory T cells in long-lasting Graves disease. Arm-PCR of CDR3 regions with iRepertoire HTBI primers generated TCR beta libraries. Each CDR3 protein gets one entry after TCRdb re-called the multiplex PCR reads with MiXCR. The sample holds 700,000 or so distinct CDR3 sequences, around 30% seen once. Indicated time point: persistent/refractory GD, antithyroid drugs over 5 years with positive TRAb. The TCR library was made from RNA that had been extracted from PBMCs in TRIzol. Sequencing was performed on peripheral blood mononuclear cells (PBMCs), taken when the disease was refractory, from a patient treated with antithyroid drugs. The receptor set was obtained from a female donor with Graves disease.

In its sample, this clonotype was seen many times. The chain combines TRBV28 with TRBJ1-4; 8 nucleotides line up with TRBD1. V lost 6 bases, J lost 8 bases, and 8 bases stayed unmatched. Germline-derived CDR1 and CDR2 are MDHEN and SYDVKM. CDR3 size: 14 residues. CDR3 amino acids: CASRVQGGQEKLFF. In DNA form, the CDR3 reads TGTGCCAGCAGGGTACAGGGGGGTCAGGAAAAACTGTTTTTT.

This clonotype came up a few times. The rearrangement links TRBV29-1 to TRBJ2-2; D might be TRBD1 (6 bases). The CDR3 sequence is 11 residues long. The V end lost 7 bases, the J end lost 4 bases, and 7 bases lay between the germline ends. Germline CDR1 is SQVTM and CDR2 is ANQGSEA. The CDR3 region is CSGRGTGELFF. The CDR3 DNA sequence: TGCAGCGGCAGGGGCACCGGGGAGCTGTTTTTT.

This chain's CDR3 is CASSQDGGAKSGYTF. For the CDR3, the DNA is TGTGCCAGCAGCCAAGATGGGGGGGCCAAGAGTGGCTACACCTTC. V and J are TRBV3-1 and TRBJ1-2, with D perhaps matching TRBD1 (6 bases). The V gene lost 0 bases and the J gene lost 7 bases, with 15 bases spanning the gap. The CDR3 extends over 15 amino acids. Germline lookup yields CDR1 LGHDT and CDR2 YNNKEL (reference sequence).

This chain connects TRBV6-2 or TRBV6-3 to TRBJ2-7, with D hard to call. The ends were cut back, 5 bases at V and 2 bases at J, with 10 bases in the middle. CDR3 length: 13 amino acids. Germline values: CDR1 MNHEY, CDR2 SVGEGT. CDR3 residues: CASSVGSTYEQYF. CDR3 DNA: TGTGCCAGCAGTGTTGGTTCAACCTACGAGCAGTACTTC.

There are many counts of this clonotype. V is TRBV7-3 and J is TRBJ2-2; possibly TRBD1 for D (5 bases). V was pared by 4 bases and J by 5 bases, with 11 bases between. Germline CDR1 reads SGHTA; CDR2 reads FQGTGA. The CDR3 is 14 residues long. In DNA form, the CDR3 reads TGTGCCAGCAGCTCGGGCAGGGCAACCGGGGAGCTGTTTTTT. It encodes CASSSGRATGELFF.

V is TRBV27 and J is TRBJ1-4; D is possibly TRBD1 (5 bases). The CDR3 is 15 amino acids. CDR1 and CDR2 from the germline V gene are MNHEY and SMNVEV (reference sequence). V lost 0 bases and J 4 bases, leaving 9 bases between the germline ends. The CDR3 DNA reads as TGTGCCAGCAGTTTATCGGGGGTGCGTAATGAAAAACTGTTTTTT. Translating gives CASSLSGVRNEKLFF.

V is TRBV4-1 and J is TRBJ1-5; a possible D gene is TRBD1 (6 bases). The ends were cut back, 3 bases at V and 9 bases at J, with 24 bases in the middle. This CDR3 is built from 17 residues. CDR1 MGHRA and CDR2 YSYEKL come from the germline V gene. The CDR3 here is CASSQPGTPRGLLPQHF. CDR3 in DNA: TGCGCCAGCAGCCAGCCCGGGACACCTCGGGGGTTGTTGCCCCAGCATTTT.

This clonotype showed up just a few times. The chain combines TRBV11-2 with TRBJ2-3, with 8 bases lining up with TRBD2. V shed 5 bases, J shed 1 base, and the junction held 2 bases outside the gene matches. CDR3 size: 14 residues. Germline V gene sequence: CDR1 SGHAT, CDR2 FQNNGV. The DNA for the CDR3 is TGTGCCAGCAGCGCTAGCGGGCGCACAGATACGCAGTATTTT. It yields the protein CASSASGRTDTQYF.

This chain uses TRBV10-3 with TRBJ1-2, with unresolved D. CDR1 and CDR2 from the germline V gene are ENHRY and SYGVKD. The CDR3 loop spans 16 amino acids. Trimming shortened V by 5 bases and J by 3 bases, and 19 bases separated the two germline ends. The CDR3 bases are TGTGCCATCAGTAAACGTACAAGGGAGGGCGACTATGGCTACACCTTC. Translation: CAISKRTREGDYGYTF.

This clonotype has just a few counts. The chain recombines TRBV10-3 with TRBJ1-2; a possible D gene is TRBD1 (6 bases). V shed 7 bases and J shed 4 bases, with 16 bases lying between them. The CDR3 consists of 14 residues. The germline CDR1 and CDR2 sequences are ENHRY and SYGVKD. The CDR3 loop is CAIKGGQPSYGYTF. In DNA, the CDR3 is TGTGCCATCAAAGGGGGACAACCCTCCTATGGCTACACCTTC.

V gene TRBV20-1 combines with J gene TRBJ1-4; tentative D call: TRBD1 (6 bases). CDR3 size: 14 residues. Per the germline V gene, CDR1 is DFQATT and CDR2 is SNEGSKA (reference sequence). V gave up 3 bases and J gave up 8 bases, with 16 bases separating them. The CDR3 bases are TGCAGTGCTAGGTCTACAGGGCTGGGCGAAAAACTGTTTTTT. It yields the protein CSARSTGLGEKLFF.

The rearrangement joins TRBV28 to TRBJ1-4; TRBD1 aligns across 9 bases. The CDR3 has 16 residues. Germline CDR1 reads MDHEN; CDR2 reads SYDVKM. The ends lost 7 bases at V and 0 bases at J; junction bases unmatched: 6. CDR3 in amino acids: CASIGTGLATNEKLFF. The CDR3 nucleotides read TGTGCCAGCATTGGGACAGGGCTTGCAACTAATGAAAAACTGTTTTTT.

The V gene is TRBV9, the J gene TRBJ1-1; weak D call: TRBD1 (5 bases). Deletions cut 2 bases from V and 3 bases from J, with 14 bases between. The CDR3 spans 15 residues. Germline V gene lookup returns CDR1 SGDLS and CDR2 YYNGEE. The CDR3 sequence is CASSVGAGGYTEAFF. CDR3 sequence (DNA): TGTGCCAGCAGCGTCGGGGCGGGTGGTTACACTGAAGCTTTCTTT.

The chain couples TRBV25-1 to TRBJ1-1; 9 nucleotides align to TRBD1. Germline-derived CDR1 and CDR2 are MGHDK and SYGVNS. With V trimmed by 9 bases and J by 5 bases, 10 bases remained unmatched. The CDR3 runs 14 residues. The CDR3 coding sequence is TGTGCCAGTGTACCCGAGACAGGGGGTACTGAAGCTTTCTTT. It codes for CASVPETGGTEAFF.

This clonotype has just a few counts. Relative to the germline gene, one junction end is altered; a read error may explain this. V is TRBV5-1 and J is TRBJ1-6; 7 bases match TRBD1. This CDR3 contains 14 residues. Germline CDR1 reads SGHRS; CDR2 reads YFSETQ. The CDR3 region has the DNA TGTGCCAGCAGCGCCGGGACAGATAATTCACCCCTCCACTTT. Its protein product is CASSAGTDNSPLHF.

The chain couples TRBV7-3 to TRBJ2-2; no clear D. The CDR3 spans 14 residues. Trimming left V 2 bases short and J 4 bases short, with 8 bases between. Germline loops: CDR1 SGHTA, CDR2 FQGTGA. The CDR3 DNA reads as TGTGCCAGCAGCTTACAGCCGGGCACCGGGGAGCTGTTTTTT. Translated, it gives CASSLQPGTGELFF.

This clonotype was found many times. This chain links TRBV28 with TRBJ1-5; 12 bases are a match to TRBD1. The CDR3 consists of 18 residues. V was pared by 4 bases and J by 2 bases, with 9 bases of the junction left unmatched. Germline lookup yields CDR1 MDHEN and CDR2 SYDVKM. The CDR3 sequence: CASSYRDRGRWGNQPQHF. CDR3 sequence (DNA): TGTGCCAGCAGTTACCGGGACAGGGGGCGATGGGGCAATCAGCCCCAGCATTTT. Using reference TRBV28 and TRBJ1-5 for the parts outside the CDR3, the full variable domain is DVKVTQSSRYLVKRTGEKVFLECVQDMDHENMFWYRQDPGLGLRLIYFSYDVKMKEKGDIPEGYSVSREKKERFSLILESASTNQTSMYLCASSYRDRGRWGNQPQHFGDGTRLSIL.

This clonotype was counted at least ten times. CDR3 nucleotide sequence: TGTGCCAGCAGCTTAGATGTCTTAGGGGGAACGGAGACCCAGTACTTC. Its translation is CASSLDVLGGTETQYF. The J gene is TRBJ2-5, the V gene TRBV11-2, with D possibly matching TRBD1 (6 bases). The CDR3 loop spans 16 amino acids. Deletions cut 0 bases from V and 5 bases from J, with 16 bases between. Germline-derived CDR1 and CDR2 are SGHAT and FQNNGV.

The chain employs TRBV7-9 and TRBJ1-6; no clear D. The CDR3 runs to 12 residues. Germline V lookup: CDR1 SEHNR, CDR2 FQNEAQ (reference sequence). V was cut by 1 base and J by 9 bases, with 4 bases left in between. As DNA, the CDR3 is TGTGCCAGCAGCTTAGACGCTTCACCCCTCCACTTT. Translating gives CASSLDASPLHF.

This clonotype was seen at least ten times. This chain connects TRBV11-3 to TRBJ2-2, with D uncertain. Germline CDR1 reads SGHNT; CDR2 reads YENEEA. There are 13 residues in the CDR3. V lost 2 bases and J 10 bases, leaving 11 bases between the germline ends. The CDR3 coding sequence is TGTGCCAGCAGCTTACGGTGGGGTGAGGAGCTGTTTTTT. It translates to CASSLRWGEELFF.

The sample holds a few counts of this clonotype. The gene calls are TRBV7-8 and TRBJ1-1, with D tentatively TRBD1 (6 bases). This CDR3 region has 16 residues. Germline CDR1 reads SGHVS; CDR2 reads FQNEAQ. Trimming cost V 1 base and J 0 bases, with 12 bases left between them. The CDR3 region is CASSLVGQIMNTEAFF. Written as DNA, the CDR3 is TGTGCCAGCAGCTTAGTAGGACAGATCATGAACACTGAAGCTTTCTTT.

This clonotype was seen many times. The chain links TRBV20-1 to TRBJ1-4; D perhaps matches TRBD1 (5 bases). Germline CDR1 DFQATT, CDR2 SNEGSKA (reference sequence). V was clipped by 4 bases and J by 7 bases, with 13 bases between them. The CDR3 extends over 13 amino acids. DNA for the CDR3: TGCAGTGCTACTCGGGACGTTTTTGAAAAACTGTTTTTT. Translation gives CSATRDVFEKLFF.

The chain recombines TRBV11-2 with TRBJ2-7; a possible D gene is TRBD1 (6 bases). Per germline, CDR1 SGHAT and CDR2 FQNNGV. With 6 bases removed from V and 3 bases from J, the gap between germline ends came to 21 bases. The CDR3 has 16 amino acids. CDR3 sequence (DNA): TGTGCCAGCAGACCGACCTCCGGGACATTTTTCTACGAGCAGTACTTC. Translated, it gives CASRPTSGTFFYEQYF.